This T cell receptor beta chain was recorded in a study of T-cell memory formation after mild COVID-19. Points from the study as a whole: Contracting clones from day 15 to 85 showed balanced CD4/CD8; later expanders favored CD4+.

Comments on this clonotype: What it binds is not known.

One entry per CDR3 protein, called by TCRdb with MiXCR from the 5' RACE reads. The data hold 350,000 or so distinct CDR3 sequences, with under 25% observed a single time. Germline V gives CDR1 MNHNS, CDR2 SASEGT. The V gene lost 5 bases and the J gene lost 4 bases, with 11 bases spanning the gap. The CDR3 runs to 13 residues. This sequence joins TRBV6-1 and TRBJ1-1, with D maybe TRBD1 (6 bases). The sequenced sample consisted of PBMCs or a T cell subset sorted from them (not recorded which). This TCR came from an adult woman who had mild COVID-19 (a few samples of this study predate the infection). Cell type and time point are not known. This CDR3 is CASSTQGGTEAFF. The CDR3 DNA reads as TGTGCCAGCAGTACACAGGGCGGCACTGAAGCTTTCTTT.